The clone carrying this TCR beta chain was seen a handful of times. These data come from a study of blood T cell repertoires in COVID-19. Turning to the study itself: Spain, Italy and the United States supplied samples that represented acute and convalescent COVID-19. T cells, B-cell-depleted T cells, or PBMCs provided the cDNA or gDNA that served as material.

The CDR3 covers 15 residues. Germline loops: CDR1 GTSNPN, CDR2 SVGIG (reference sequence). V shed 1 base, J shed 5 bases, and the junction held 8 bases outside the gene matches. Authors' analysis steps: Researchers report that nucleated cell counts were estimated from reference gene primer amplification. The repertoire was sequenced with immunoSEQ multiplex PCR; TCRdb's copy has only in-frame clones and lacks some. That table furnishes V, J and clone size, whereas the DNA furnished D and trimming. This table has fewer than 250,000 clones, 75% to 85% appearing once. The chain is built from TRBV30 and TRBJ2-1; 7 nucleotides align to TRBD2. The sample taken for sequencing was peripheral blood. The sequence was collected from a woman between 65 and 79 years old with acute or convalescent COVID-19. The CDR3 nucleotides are TGTGCCTGGAGTGGGGACTATTCTACTAACAATGAGCAGTTCTTC. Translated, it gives CAWSGDYSTNNEQFF.